This T cell receptor (beta chain) was recovered during a study of cytomegalovirus exposure and HLA in healthy donors (dated by TCRdb to the late 2010s). Concerning the study at large: According to a later analysis, one platform produced both the 110 or so validation repertoires and the approximately 600 repertoires of the first cohort. The study aimed to test whether signatures of past pathogen exposure could be identified by cataloging public T cell receptors. Besides the first cohort of roughly 640 subjects, a separate validation cohort made up of 120 different subjects was used. To predict cytomegalovirus infection status, the study brought together high-throughput TCR immunosequencing, statistical association of individual TCRs with disease status, and machine learning. What the authors observed across the whole study: Most TCR sequences were observed very rarely across donors, whereas some public TCRs were present in many individuals. In both the original and validation cohorts, the classifier was reported to diagnose cytomegalovirus status with high specificity and sensitivity. It was suggested by the authors that the approach could potentially be generalized to other disease states and immunological phenotypes. All 120 or so repertoires were used to score co-occurrence in the validation cohort in a later analysis, because that analysis had no HLA typing for the cohort. A few of the identified cytomegalovirus-associated TCR beta chains were confirmed in vitro to be specific for cytomegalovirus antigens. The study listed approximately 160 TCR beta chains as associated with cytomegalovirus. In a later analysis, TCRs clustered in the first cohort were found to also tend to co-occur in the roughly 120 validation repertoires, with 90% to 95% of cluster scores above 0.

The receptor library was made with the immunoSEQ multiplex PCR assay. Per the authors' processing: A statistical classification framework was developed to diagnose cytomegalovirus status using the catalog of TCR beta chain sequences. TCRdb provides this immuneACCESS table in a form limited to in-frame rearrangements. Some clones are lacking; in checked studies, under half of them reflect an unresolved V gene, and why the rest are absent is not known. V and J calls and clone size are those listed in that table; D and trimming were worked out from the DNA. In all, the sample holds hundreds of thousands of clones, and 70% to 90% of those were seen once. The ten top clones hold 0.83% of the sample. Note on this clone: Its antigen target is currently unknown. Base qualities are not recorded, but no much larger clone differs from it by a single base.

The donors were included in the validation cohort of 120 subjects, a group kept apart from the 666-subject first cohort. Compared with germline, V lacks 5 bases and J lacks 3 bases; bases without a gene match: 5. The CDR3 runs 14 amino acids, cysteine and phenylalanine included. Just the 42-base CDR3 DNA is kept, in frame starting at base 1. The germline V gene (reference sequence) provides CDR1 SEHNR and CDR2 FQNEAQ. The chain links TRBV7-9 with TRBJ1-1; TRBD1 aligns with 8 central bases. The sample was PBMCs. The sequence was collected from a woman aged 18-29 years in good health and CMV-seronegative. The sequenced DNA is TGTGCCAGCAGCACACAGGGGGGGCACACTGAAGCTTTCTTT. The translation is CASSTQGGHTEAFF.